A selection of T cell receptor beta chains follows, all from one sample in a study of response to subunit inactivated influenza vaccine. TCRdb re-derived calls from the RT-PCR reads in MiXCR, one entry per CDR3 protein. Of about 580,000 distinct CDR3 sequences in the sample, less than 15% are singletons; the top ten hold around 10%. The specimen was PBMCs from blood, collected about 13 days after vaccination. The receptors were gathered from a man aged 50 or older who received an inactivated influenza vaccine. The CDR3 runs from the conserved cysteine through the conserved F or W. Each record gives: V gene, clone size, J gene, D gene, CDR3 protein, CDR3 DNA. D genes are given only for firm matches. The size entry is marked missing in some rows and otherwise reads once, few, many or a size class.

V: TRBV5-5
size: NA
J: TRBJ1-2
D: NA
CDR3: CASSTSGLQRGYTF
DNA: TGTGCCAGCAGCACCTCCGGGCTCCAACGTGGCTACACCTTC

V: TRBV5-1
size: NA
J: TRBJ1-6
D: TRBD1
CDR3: CASSLRQDRGSPLHF
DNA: TGCGCCAGCAGCTTGCGGCAGGACAGGGGTTCACCCCTCCACTTT

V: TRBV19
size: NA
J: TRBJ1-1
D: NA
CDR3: CASTGNTEAFF
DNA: TGTGCCAGTACAGGGAACACTGAAGCTTTCTTT

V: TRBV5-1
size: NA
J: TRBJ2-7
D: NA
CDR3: CASSLGSDEGREQYF
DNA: TGCGCCAGCAGCTTGGGTTCAGACGAAGGGAGGGAGCAGTACTTC

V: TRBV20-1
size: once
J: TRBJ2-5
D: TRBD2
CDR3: CSARDSTSGGQETQYF
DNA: TGCAGTGCTAGAGACTCGACTAGCGGGGGTCAAGAGACCCAGTACTTC

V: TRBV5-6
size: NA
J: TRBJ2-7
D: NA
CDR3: CASSSRGGMSYEQYF
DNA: TGTGCCAGCAGCTCCCGAGGGGGTATGTCCTACGAGCAGTACTTC

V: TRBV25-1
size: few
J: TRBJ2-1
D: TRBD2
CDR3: CASSEFGLAGTRDEQFF
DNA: TGTGCCAGCAGTGAATTTGGACTAGCGGGAACACGGGATGAGCAGTTCTTC

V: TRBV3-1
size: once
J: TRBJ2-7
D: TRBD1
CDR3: CASSLMTGANYEQYF
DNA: TGTGCCAGCAGCCTAATGACAGGGGCTAACTACGAGCAGTACTTC

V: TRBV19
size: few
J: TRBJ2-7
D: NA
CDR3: CASSNSPSYEQYF
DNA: TGTGCCAGTAGTAATTCACCCTCCTACGAGCAGTACTTC

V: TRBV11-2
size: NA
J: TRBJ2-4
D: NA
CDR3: CASRHPGGRSNIQYF
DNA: TGTGCCAGCAGACACCCTGGGGGTAGATCGAACATTCAGTACTTC

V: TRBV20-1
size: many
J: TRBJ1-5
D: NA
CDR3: CSARVTGTVSNQPQHF
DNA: TGCAGTGCTAGAGTAACCGGGACGGTTAGCAATCAGCCCCAGCATTTT

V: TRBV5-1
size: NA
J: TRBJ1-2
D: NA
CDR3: CASSSPGQNYGYTF
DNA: TGCGCCAGCAGCTCGCCGGGCCAGAACTATGGCTACACCTTC

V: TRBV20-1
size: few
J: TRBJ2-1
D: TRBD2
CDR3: CSARPRLAGGGDEQFF
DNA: TGCAGTGCTCGGCCGCGCCTAGCGGGAGGGGGCGATGAGCAGTTCTTC

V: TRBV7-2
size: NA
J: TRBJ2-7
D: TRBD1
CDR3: CASTLQGAREQYF
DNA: TGTGCCAGCACCCTACAGGGGGCTAGGGAGCAGTACTTC

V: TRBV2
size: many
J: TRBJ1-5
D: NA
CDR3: CASSDYSNQPQHF
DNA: TGTGCCAGCAGTGATTATAGCAATCAGCCCCAGCATTTT

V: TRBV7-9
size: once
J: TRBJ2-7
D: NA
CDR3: CASSPSAAPYEQYF
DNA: TGTGCCAGCAGCCCTAGCGCGGCCCCCTACGAGCAGTACTTC

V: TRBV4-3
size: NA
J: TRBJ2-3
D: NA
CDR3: CASSQETPYRDTQYF
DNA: TGCGCCAGCAGCCAAGAAACCCCCTATCGGGATACGCAGTATTTT

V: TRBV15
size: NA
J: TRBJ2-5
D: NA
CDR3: CATSRDGTRGETQYF
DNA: TGTGCCACCAGCAGAGACGGGACAAGGGGGGAGACCCAGTACTTC

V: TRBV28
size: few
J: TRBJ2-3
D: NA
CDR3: CASSLFSSADTQYF
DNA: TGTGCCAGCAGTTTATTCTCTAGCGCAGATACGCAGTATTTT

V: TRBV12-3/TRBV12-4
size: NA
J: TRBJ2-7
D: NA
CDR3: CASSPRVGKQYF
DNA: TGTGCCAGCAGTCCAAGAGTTGGGAAGCAGTACTTC

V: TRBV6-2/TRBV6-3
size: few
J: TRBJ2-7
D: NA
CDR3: CASSSGLAGLKGEQYFGEQYF
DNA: NA

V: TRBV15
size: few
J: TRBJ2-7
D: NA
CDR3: CATSNDPTTFNYEQYF
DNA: TGTGCCACCAGCAACGACCCGACAACTTTTAACTACGAGCAGTACTTC

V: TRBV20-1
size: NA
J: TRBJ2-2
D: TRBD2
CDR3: CSAPTSGRANTGELFF
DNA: TGCAGTGCTCCGACTAGCGGGAGGGCGAACACCGGGGAGCTGTTTTTT

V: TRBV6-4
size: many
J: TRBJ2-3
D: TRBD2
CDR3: CASSLTGGKSDTQYF
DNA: TGTGCCAGCAGCCTAACGGGAGGGAAGTCAGATACGCAGTATTTT

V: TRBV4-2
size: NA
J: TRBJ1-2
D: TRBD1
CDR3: CASSPLSGTGVPLNYGYTF
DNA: TGTGCCAGCAGCCCCCTTTCCGGCACAGGGGTCCCACTTAACTATGGCTACACCTTC

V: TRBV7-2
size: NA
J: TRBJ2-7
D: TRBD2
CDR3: CASSSGGVLTYEQYF
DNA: TGTGCCAGCAGCTCCGGGGGGGTGCTTACCTACGAGCAGTACTTC

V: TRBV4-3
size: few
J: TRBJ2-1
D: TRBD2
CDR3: CASSRSSGTRSYNEQFF
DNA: TGCGCCAGCAGCCGCTCTAGCGGGACTCGCTCCTACAATGAGCAGTTCTTC

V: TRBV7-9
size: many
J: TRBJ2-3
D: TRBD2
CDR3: CASSQLAGVEDTQYF
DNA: TGTGCCAGCAGCCAACTAGCGGGAGTTGAGGATACGCAGTATTTT

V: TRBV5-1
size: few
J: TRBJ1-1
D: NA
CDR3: CASSLGVGGLNTEAFF
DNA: TGCGCCAGCAGCTTGGGGGTGGGGGGATTGAACACTGAAGCTTTCTTT

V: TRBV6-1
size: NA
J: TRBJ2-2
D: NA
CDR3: CASREGGPNTGELFF
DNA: TGTGCCAGCAGAGAGGGGGGGCCGAACACCGGGGAGCTGTTTTTT

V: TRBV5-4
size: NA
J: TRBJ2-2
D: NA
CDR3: CASSLGSWISSGELFF
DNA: TGTGCCAGCAGCTTGGGGAGTTGGATTAGCAGCGGGGAGCTGTTTTTT

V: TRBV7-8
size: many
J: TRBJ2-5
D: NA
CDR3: CASSLSGTGAQETQYF
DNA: TGTGCCAGCAGCTTGAGTGGGACCGGGGCACAAGAGACCCAGTACTTC

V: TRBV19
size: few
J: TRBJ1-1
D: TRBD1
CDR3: CASRGQGLKTEAFF
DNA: TGTGCCAGTAGAGGACAGGGGTTGAAGACTGAAGCTTTCTTT

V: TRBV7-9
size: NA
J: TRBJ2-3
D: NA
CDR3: CASPTGRAGPEDTQYF
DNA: TGTGCCAGCCCCACAGGGAGGGCAGGCCCCGAAGATACGCAGTATTTT

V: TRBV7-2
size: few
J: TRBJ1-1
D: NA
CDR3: CASSTRGGHEAFF
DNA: TGTGCCAGCAGCACCCGGGGGGGGCATGAAGCTTTCTTT

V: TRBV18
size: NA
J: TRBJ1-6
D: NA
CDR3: CASSPMEGLNSPLHF
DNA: TGTGCCAGCTCACCCATGGAGGGACTTAATTCACCCCTCCACTTT

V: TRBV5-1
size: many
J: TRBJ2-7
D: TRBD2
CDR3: CASSIGLAGGYYEQYF
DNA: TGCGCCAGCAGCATAGGACTAGCGGGAGGCTACTACGAGCAGTACTTC

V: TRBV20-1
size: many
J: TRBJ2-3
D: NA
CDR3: CSARQNRDTQYF
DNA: TGCAGTGCTAGGCAAAACAGAGATACGCAGTATTTT

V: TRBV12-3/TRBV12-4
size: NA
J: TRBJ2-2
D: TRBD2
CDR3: CASRGAGAWGGELFF
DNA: TGTGCCAGCCGTGGGGCGGGAGCTTGGGGCGGGGAGCTGTTTTTT

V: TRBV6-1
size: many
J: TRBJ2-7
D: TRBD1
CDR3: CASSAGGGYEQYF
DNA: TGTGCCAGCAGTGCAGGGGGCGGCTACGAGCAGTACTTC

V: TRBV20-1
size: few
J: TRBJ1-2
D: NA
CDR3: CSARWGKGGYTF
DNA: TGCAGTGCTCGCTGGGGCAAAGGGGGCTACACCTTC

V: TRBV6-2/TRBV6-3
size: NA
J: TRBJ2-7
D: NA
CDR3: CASSYLGRVSYEQYF
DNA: TGTGCCAGCAGTTACCTTGGACGGGTCTCCTACGAGCAGTACTTC

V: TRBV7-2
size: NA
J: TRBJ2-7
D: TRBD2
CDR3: CASSLDGGRSYEQYF
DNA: TGTGCCAGCAGCTTAGATGGCGGGAGATCCTACGAGCAGTACTTC

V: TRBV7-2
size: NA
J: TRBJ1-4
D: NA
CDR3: CASSFRVEAEKLFF
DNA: TGTGCCAGCAGCTTTAGGGTCGAGGCTGAAAAACTGTTTTTT

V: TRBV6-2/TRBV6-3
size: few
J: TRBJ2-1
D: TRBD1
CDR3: CASSPRTGGFSTNEQFF
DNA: TGTGCCAGCAGCCCCCGGACAGGGGGGTTTTCAACCAATGAGCAGTTCTTC

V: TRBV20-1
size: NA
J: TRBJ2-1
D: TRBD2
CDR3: CSARDVQLSGRARLNEQFF
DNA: TGCAGTGCTAGAGATGTGCAGCTTAGCGGGAGAGCTAGGCTCAATGAGCAGTTCTTC

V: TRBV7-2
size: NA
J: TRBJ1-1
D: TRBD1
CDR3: CASSETGAGAFF
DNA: TGTGCCAGCAGCGAGACAGGGGCCGGGGCTTTCTTT

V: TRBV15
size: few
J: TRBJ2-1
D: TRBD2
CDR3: CATAVVGGVNEQFF
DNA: TGTGCCACAGCGGTGGTGGGAGGGGTTAATGAGCAGTTCTTC

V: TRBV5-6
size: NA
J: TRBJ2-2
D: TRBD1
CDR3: CASSLPRQGYGELFF
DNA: TGTGCCAGCAGCTTGCCGAGACAGGGGTATGGGGAGCTGTTTTTT

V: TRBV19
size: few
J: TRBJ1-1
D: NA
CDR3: CASSHRQLTNTEAFF
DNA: TGTGCCAGTAGTCACCGACAGCTCACGAACACTGAAGCTTTCTTT

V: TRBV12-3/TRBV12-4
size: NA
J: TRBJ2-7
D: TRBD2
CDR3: CASSPGLANYEHYF
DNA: TGTGCCAGCTCTCCGGGACTAGCAAACTACGAGCATTACTTC

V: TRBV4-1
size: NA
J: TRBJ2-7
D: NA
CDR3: CPSSINNGYEQYF
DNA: TGCCCCAGCAGCATAAATAACGGCTACGAGCAGTACTTC

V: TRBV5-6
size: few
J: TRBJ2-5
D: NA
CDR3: CASSTSGEYQETQYF
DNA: TGTGCCAGCAGCACCTCAGGGGAGTACCAAGAGACCCAGTACTTC

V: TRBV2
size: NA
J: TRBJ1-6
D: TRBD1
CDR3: CASSGDRVSPLHF
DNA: TGTGCCAGCAGTGGGGACAGGGTTTCACCCCTCCACTTT

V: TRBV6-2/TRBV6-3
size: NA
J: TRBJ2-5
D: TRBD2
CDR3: CASSRTSGMETQYF
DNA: TGTGCCAGCAGTCGGACTAGCGGGATGGAGACCCAGTACTTC